Below, one TCR beta chain is given with its context. This sample stems from a study of shared clonotypes between healthy human individuals. The CDR3 is made up of 14 amino acids. The V and J ends lost 3 bases and 1 base respectively, with 7 bases between them. CDR1 and CDR2 from the germline V gene are MDHEN and SYDVKM. Sequencing used immunoSEQ multiplex PCR; TCRdb keeps in-frame clones, though not all of them. The sample carries around 2.1 million clones, 90% to 95% recorded once. CD45RO-negative cells were positively selected for CCR7, leaving out terminally differentiated effector memory CD45RA+ cells. The healthy adult donors were HIV-negative and reported no recent acute infections or vaccinations.

This chain links TRBV28 with TRBJ2-4, with D uncertain. Sequencing input: naive CD8+ T cells from PBMCs. The sequence came from a man between 18 and 29 years old in good health. Some clones in this sample may be carry-over from other donors' samples. CDR3 sequence (DNA): TGTGCCAGCAGTTTTGTTGGTGCCAAAAACATTCAGTACTTC. Its translation is CASSFVGAKNIQYF.